This entry lists 18 T cell receptor beta chains sequenced from one sample in a study of CD8+ T cells in alopecia areata (dated by TCRdb to 2017 to 2018). The time point tag for this specimen amounts to: about 25 weeks on oral tofacitinib. Per the publication, the treatment or condition label means: oral pan-JAK inhibitor, 5-10 mg twice daily. Library prep was done by the immunoSEQ multiplex PCR assay. RNA was extracted from all samples and reverse transcribed into cDNA as template for TCR sequencing. TCRdb obtained this table from immuneACCESS and retained in-frame rearrangements with V and J assigned. These tables miss some clones; where compared with another copy, unresolved V genes account for less than half of the shortfall, and the remainder is unexplained. In all, the sample holds some 180,000 clones, and about 53% of those were seen once. The ten largest clones take up under 14% of the sample.

The specimen was CD8+ T cells sorted from blood, collected at week 24, from a patient treated with tofacitinib. These receptors were taken from a human donor with alopecia areata.

V gene TRBV29-1 combines with J gene TRBJ2-2, with D unresolved. V lost 1 base to trimming and J lost 2 bases, with 5 bases between them. CDR3 length: 13 residues. CDR1 and CDR2 from the germline V gene are SQVTM and ANQGSEA. In nucleotides, the CDR3 is TGCAGCGTTGAAGGTTCAAACACCGGGGAGCTGTTTTTT. Protein product: CSVEGSNTGELFF.

This sequence joins TRBV27 and TRBJ2-2; D may correspond to TRBD1 or TRBD2 (6 bases each). This CDR3 is built from 15 residues. V was shortened by 0 bases and J by 5 bases, with 10 bases between the two germline ends. Germline CDR1 MNHEY, CDR2 SMNVEV (reference sequence). The CDR3 DNA sequence: TGTGCCAGCAGTTTATCGGGGGCGGGAACCGGGGAGCTGTTTTTT. Protein product: CASSLSGAGTGELFF.

The chain employs TRBV30 and TRBJ1-1, with 7 bases lining up with TRBD1. This CDR3 is built from 14 residues. The V gene's germline CDR1 is GTSNPN and CDR2 SVGIG (reference sequence). V shed 0 bases and J 4 bases; nucleotides not matched to a gene: 5. The CDR3 nucleotides read TGTGCCTGGAGTGTACTGACAGGGAGCACTGAAGCTTTCTTT. It specifies CAWSVLTGSTEAFF.

This sequence joins TRBV9 and TRBJ2-5, with D possibly matching TRBD1 (6 bases). The CDR3 totals 15 residues. The germline V gene encodes CDR1 SGDLS and CDR2 YYNGEE. V was shortened by 4 bases and J by 5 bases, with 18 bases between the two germline ends. The CDR3 region is CASSPQTGQGETQYF. CDR3 DNA sequence: TGTGCCAGCAGCCCACAGACAGGCCAAGGGGAGACCCAGTACTTC. The variable domain in full, completed from reference TRBV9 and TRBJ2-5, reads DSGVTQTPKHLITATGQRVTLRCSPRSGDLSVYWYQQSLDQGLQFLIQYYNGEERAKGNILERFSAQQFPDLHSELNLSSLELGDSALYFCASSPQTGQGETQYFGPGTRLLVL.

V is TRBV11-2 and J is TRBJ2-5, with D possibly matching TRBD2 (6 bases). Germline V gene sequence: CDR1 SGHAT, CDR2 FQNNGV. The CDR3 is made up of 15 amino acids. V lost 5 bases, J lost 2 bases, and 15 bases lay in between. CDR3 residues: CASSPTWRGQETQYF. The DNA of the CDR3 is TGTGCCAGCAGCCCCACTTGGAGGGGTCAAGAGACCCAGTACTTC.

This chain connects TRBV7-9 to TRBJ1-2; D remains unclear. Trimming shortened V by 5 bases and J by 13 bases, and 11 bases separated the two germline ends. Germline CDR1 reads SEHNR; CDR2 reads FQNEAQ (reference sequence). The CDR3 covers 10 residues. The CDR3 DNA reads TGTGCCAGCAGCCCCTCGAAGGGCACCTTC. Protein: CASSPSKGTF.

The rearrangement joins TRBV11-2 to TRBJ2-7; D unresolved. V lost 4 bases to trimming and J lost 1 base, with 14 bases between them. The CDR3 extends over 15 amino acids. CDR1 SGHAT and CDR2 FQNNGV come from the germline V gene. The chain's CDR3 is CASSSPPDGSYEQYF. In DNA form, the CDR3 reads TGTGCCAGCAGCTCACCCCCGGACGGTTCCTACGAGCAGTACTTC.

This clone is labeled as medium-sized (0.01 to 0.1%). The V call is TRBV19, the J call TRBJ1-1; maybe TRBD1 (5 bases). CDR3 length: 11 amino acids. From germline, CDR1 is LNHDA and CDR2 SQIVND (reference sequence). Between the trimmed V and J ends, which lost 4 bases and 7 bases, there was a span of 7 bases. CDR3 DNA: TGTGCCAGTAGTACACAGGTTGAAGCTTTCTTT. Protein: CASSTQVEAFF.

Details on this clone: A clone one base away is much larger, so this may be a read error. The CDR3 DNA reads as TGTGCCAGCAGCTTAGGGAACAATGAGCAGTTCTTC. Amino acids: CASSLGNNEQFF. The chain couples TRBV6-5 to TRBJ2-1; D ambiguous. V shed 6 bases and J shed 5 bases, with 8 bases lying between them. Germline loops: CDR1 MNHEY, CDR2 SVGAGI. This CDR3 region has 12 residues.

The chain couples TRBV23-1 to TRBJ2-5; possibly TRBD2 for D (6 bases). TRBV23-1 is an ORF, and what it does is uncertain. V dropped 1 base and J dropped 1 base, with 10 bases sitting between them. This CDR3 spans 15 amino acids. For the CDR3, the DNA is TGCGCCAGCAGTCAATGGGACTCGCTCCAAGAGACCCAGTACTTC. Translated, it gives CASSQWDSLQETQYF.

This clone was observed a few times. The chain has TRBV19 and TRBJ1-2; 9 nucleotides agree with TRBD1. The germline CDR1 and CDR2 sequences are LNHDA and SQIVND (reference sequence). This CDR3 comprises 15 residues. After removal of 9 bases from V and 4 bases from J, the junction contained 12 bases not matched to a gene. CDR3 nucleotide sequence: TGTGCCAGCAACCCTCCACAGGGGGCTGCCTATGGCTACACCTTC. Protein product: CASNPPQGAAYGYTF. Full variable domain (missing parts from reference TRBV19 and TRBJ1-2): DGGITQSPKYLFRKEGQNVTLSCEQNLNHDAMYWYRQDPGQGLRLIYYSQIVNDFQKGDIAEGYSVSREKKESFPLTVTSAQKNPTAFYLCASNPPQGAAYGYTFGSGTRLTVV.

The chain couples TRBV2 to TRBJ2-2, with TRBD1 as a possible D gene (6 bases). The germline V gene has CDR1 SNHLY and CDR2 FYNNEI. The CDR3 spans 15 residues. Trimming pared 3 bases from V and 3 bases from J, leaving 11 bases between. The CDR3 bases are TGTGCCAGCAGTGACCCGGACAGTTACACCGGGGAGCTGTTTTTT. As protein: CASSDPDSYTGELFF.

In its sample, this clone was seen a few times. The V and J genes are TRBV10-2 and TRBJ1-5, with TRBD1 matching over 7 bases. J was trimmed by 12 bases and V by 8 bases; bases with no gene match: 7. Germline CDR1 reads WSHSY; CDR2 reads SAAADI. The CDR3 runs 11 residues. The CDR3 loop is CASGENRGQHF. CDR3 DNA: TGCGCCAGCGGAGAGAACAGGGGCCAGCATTTT.

This clone has more than one count but fewer than ten. The V gene is TRBV19, the J gene TRBJ1-1; possible D gene TRBD1, 6 bases. The germline CDR1 and CDR2 sequences are LNHDA and SQIVND (reference sequence). Trimming cost V 2 bases and J 0 bases, with 13 bases left between them. This CDR3 spans 16 amino acids. CDR3 DNA: TGTGCCAGTAGTATAAGGGGGATATCGGTGAACACTGAAGCTTTCTTT. It translates to CASSIRGISVNTEAFF.

The V gene is TRBV29-1, the J gene TRBJ2-3; D is possibly TRBD1 or TRBD2 (5 bases each). Germline CDR1 reads SQVTM; CDR2 reads ANQGSEA. V lost 4 bases and J lost 4, with 15 bases in between. The CDR3 spans 14 residues. Written as DNA, the CDR3 is TGCAGCGTTGGGCTAGCAAGGGGCCCAGATACGCAGTATTTT. Its translation: CSVGLARGPDTQYF.

J is TRBJ2-5 and V is TRBV30; D is unresolved. V was cut by 3 bases and J by 5 bases, with 10 bases left in between. The CDR3 is 12 residues long. From germline, CDR1 is GTSNPN and CDR2 SVGIG (reference sequence). CDR3 sequence: CAWRRAEETQYF. CDR3 bases: TGTGCCTGGAGAAGGGCCGAGGAGACCCAGTACTTC.

This clone was counted a few times. The rearrangement uses TRBV7-9 and TRBJ2-1, with D maybe TRBD1 (6 bases). Germline V gene data show CDR1 as SEHNR and CDR2 as FQNEAQ (reference sequence). This CDR3 has 13 residues. V dropped 1 base and J dropped 8 bases, with 9 bases sitting between them. The CDR3 DNA reads TGTGCCAGCAGCTTAGGGACAGTTGATGAGCAGTTCTTC. Amino acid sequence: CASSLGTVDEQFF.

This clone is a singleton in its sample. V usage is TRBV30 and J usage is TRBJ2-7, with TRBD1 identical over 10 bases. The V and J ends lost 5 bases and 3 bases, in that order; junction bases with no gene match: 4. The CDR3 length is 13 residues. Germline V lookup: CDR1 GTSNPN, CDR2 SVGIG (reference sequence). The CDR3 region is CAWGGTGDYEQYF. CDR3 bases: TGTGCCTGGGGGGGGACAGGGGACTACGAGCAGTACTTC.